This T cell receptor (beta chain) was retrieved from a study of vaccination and CD4 T cells after COVID-19. Study as a whole: Convalescent individuals numbered four females and six males, two being Hispanic. Post-COVID samples had a sampling time that fell a median about 100 days after diagnosis (range 35 to 161).

As regards this clonotype: Antigen unknown.

The assay that was used to sequence DNA from cultured CD4+ T cells was the Oncomine TCR Beta short-read assay. TCRdb re-analysed the PCR reads in MiXCR, keeping a single row per CDR3 protein. The data contain more than 10,000 distinct CDR3 sequences, 75% to 85% of them singletons. The V and J ends lost 1 base and 11 bases respectively, with 11 bases between them. The CDR3 contains 11 residues. Germline values: CDR1 SQVTM, CDR2 ANQGSEA. The treatment here: roughly nine-day PBMC culture with coronavirus spike peptide pools or control peptides (ViraFEST assay). The chain uses TRBV29-1 and TRBJ1-1; no clear D gene. This clonotype originated in a human donor who had recovered from COVID-19. The sample consisted of CD4+ T cells from blood, cultured in vitro. The CDR3 here is CSVEVGVAAFF. As DNA, the CDR3 is TGCAGCGTTGAAGTTGGGGTAGCGGCTTTCTTT.